These 23 T cell receptor beta chains were sequenced from one sample in a study of blood T cell repertoires in COVID-19. Method: immunoSEQ multiplex PCR; TCRdb's copy keeps in-frame clones and lacks some. The sample lists some 340,000 clones, 85% occurring once. Input material: peripheral blood. All receptors derive from a woman aged 18 to 35 with acute or convalescent COVID-19.

The chain is built from TRBV7-8 and TRBJ2-1, with 7 bases fitting TRBD2. V was clipped by 2 bases and J by 9 bases; unmatched bases: 7. Germline V CDR1 and CDR2: SGHVS, FQNEAQ. The length of the CDR3 is 14 residues. CDR3 DNA: TGTGCCAGCAGCTTACAGACTAGCACAGGTGAGCAGTTCTTC. Amino acid sequence: CASSLQTSTGEQFF.

V and J are TRBV6-5 and TRBJ2-3, with D maybe TRBD2 (6 bases). The germline gives CDR1 MNHEY, CDR2 SVGAGI. The CDR3 spans 13 residues. V shed 2 bases and J shed 8 bases, with 11 bases lying between them. The CDR3 nucleotides are TGTGCCAGCAGTTACGTGACTAGGGGTACGCAGTATTTT. Its protein is CASSYVTRGTQYF.

V gene TRBV9 combines with J gene TRBJ2-1; 7 nucleotides match TRBD2. The germline V gene encodes CDR1 SGDLS and CDR2 YYNGEE. This CDR3 spans 13 amino acids. The V segment lost 2 bases and the J segment 8 bases; nucleotides outside the gene matches: 4. In DNA form, the CDR3 reads TGTGCCAGCAGCGTTGGGAGGGGCGATGAGCAGTTCTTC. Translating it yields CASSVGRGDEQFF.

The chain links TRBV3-1 (or the pseudogene TRBV3-2) to TRBJ1-1; the D is unclear. This CDR3 is built from 13 residues. CDR1 and CDR2 (germline): LGHDT, YNNKEL (reference sequence). The germline V and J ends were trimmed by 4 bases and 9 bases, with 15 bases remaining between them. CDR3 coding DNA: TGTGCCAGCAGCCCCCCGGGAGGTTTTAAAGCTTTCTTT. Translation gives CASSPPGGFKAFF.

The CDR3 coding sequence is TGTGCCAGCAGCCAAGATACTTTTAATGAGCAGTTCTTC. Its translation: CASSQDTFNEQFF. The V call is TRBV4-2, the J call TRBJ2-1; no clear D gene. Germline CDR1 reads LGHNA; CDR2 reads YNFKEQ. The CDR3 sequence is 13 residues long. V was clipped by 0 bases and J by 7 bases, with 7 bases between them.

The V and J genes are TRBV6-1 and TRBJ2-7; D gene uncertain. The CDR3 is 14 amino acids. Per germline, CDR1 MNHNS and CDR2 SASEGT. V dropped 1 base and J dropped 4 bases, with 11 bases sitting between them. The CDR3 bases are TGTGCCAGCAGTGAAGATGGCGGCTTGTACGAGCAGTACTTC. Protein sequence: CASSEDGGLYEQYF.

The V call is TRBV9, the J call TRBJ2-6; D may be TRBD2 (6 bases). This CDR3 is 15 amino acids long. The V gene's germline CDR1 is SGDLS and CDR2 YYNGEE. Deletions cut 2 bases from V and 4 bases from J, with 10 bases between. The CDR3 protein is CASSVGDSGANVLTF. The CDR3 DNA reads TGTGCCAGCAGCGTTGGGGACTCCGGGGCCAACGTCCTGACTTTC.

The rearrangement links TRBV15 to TRBJ2-2; 12 positions match TRBD2. CDR3 length: 16 residues. V was pared by 5 bases and J by 5 bases, with 6 bases of the junction left unmatched. The germline gives CDR1 LNHNV, CDR2 YYDKDF (reference sequence). CDR3 residues: CATSSSGGAWTGELFF. The CDR3, as DNA: TGTGCCACCAGCTCTAGCGGGGGGGCCTGGACCGGGGAGCTGTTTTTT.

The chain combines TRBV5-6 with TRBJ1-4, with D possibly being TRBD1 (6 bases). Germline CDR1 reads SGHDT; CDR2 reads YYEEEE. CDR3 length equals 15 residues. V lost 1 base and J lost 3, with 10 bases in between. CDR3 nucleotide sequence: TGTGCCAGCAGCTTGAAGTCAGGGGCTAATGAAAAACTGTTTTTT. This gives the protein CASSLKSGANEKLFF. The complete variable domain, with remaining parts taken from reference TRBV5-6 and TRBJ1-4, reads DAGVTQSPTHLIKTRGQQVTLRCSPKSGHDTVSWYQQALGQGPQFIFQYYEEEERQRGNFPDRFSGHQFPNYSSELNVNALLLGDSALYLCASSLKSGANEKLFFGSGTQLSVL.

This chain connects TRBV7-3 to TRBJ2-1; no clear D. This CDR3 has 13 amino acids. The germline V gene has CDR1 SGHTA and CDR2 FQGTGA. Trimming took off 5 bases at V and 10 bases at J, with 15 bases between the two ends. CDR3 DNA: TGTGCCAGCAGCCAAGAAGACTCGAGAGAGCAGTTCTTC. It yields the protein CASSQEDSREQFF.

This rearrangement joins TRBV5-5 to TRBJ2-1; a possible D gene is TRBD1 (7 bases). V was cut by 4 bases and J by 5 bases, with 16 bases left in between. Germline loops: CDR1 SGHKS, CDR2 YYEKEE (reference sequence). CDR3 length equals 15 residues. The CDR3 here is CASSAGQINNNEQFF. The CDR3 nucleotides read TGTGCCAGCAGCGCGGGACAGATCAACAACAATGAGCAGTTCTTC.

The chain has TRBV29-1 and TRBJ1-2, with a weak D call TRBD1 (6 bases). The CDR3 extends over 12 amino acids. V lost 3 bases to trimming and J lost 6 bases, with 11 bases between them. CDR1 and CDR2 (germline): SQVTM, ANQGSEA. The CDR3 nucleotides read TGCAGCGTTGACCCCAGGGGCAATGGCTACACCTTC. It yields the protein CSVDPRGNGYTF. Combining the CDR3 with reference TRBV29-1 and TRBJ1-2 gives the whole variable domain SAVISQKPSRDICQRGTSLTIQCQVDSQVTMMFWYRQQPGQSLTLIATANQGSEATYESGFVIDKFPISRPNLTFSTLTVSNMSPEDSSIYLCSVDPRGNGYTFGSGTRLTVV.

The gene calls are TRBV2 and TRBJ1-5; 7 bases line up with TRBD1. The CDR3 runs 15 residues. Germline V lookup: CDR1 SNHLY, CDR2 FYNNEI. V lost 7 bases to trimming and J lost 0 bases; unmatched junction nucleotides: 6. CDR3 bases: TGTGCCAGCAAACCCGGGACAGATAGCAATCAGCCCCAGCATTTT. Its protein product is CASKPGTDSNQPQHF.

V gene TRBV9 combines with J gene TRBJ1-1; D remains unclear. Trimming took off 2 bases at V and 7 bases at J, with 12 bases between the two ends. The CDR3 has 13 residues. Germline loops: CDR1 SGDLS, CDR2 YYNGEE. The CDR3, as DNA: TGTGCCAGCAGCGTGGGGAGTTTGGGTGAAGCTTTCTTT. Encoded protein: CASSVGSLGEAFF.

The gene calls are TRBV6-5 and TRBJ2-5, with 7 bases aligning to TRBD1. J was trimmed by 4 bases and V by 7 bases; bases with no gene match: 12. Germline V gene sequence: CDR1 MNHEY, CDR2 SVGAGI. The CDR3 extends over 15 amino acids. Here the CDR3 DNA reads TGTGCCAGCAATAGGGGATTAAGGGGGCGAGAGACCCAGTACTTC. The encoded protein is CASNRGLRGRETQYF.

The chain's CDR3 is CASSSHRGRPGTEAFF. The CDR3 nucleotides read TGTGCCAGCAGTTCCCACAGGGGGCGCCCCGGAACTGAAGCTTTCTTT. The chain couples TRBV28 to TRBJ1-1; 9 bases align to TRBD1. The trim removed 4 bases at V and 5 bases at J, leaving 11 bases unmatched. Germline CDR1 MDHEN, CDR2 SYDVKM. This CDR3 is 16 amino acids long. Full variable domain (rest looked up from reference TRBV28 and TRBJ1-1): DVKVTQSSRYLVKRTGEKVFLECVQDMDHENMFWYRQDPGLGLRLIYFSYDVKMKEKGDIPEGYSVSREKKERFSLILESASTNQTSMYLCASSSHRGRPGTEAFFGQGTRLTVV.

The chain recombines TRBV29-1 with TRBJ1-5, with D possibly being TRBD1 (6 bases). This CDR3 contains 13 residues. V lost 6 bases to trimming and J lost 6 bases, with 15 bases between them. The germline V gene has CDR1 SQVTM and CDR2 ANQGSEA. Here the CDR3 DNA reads TGCAGCGTGGGGGGGCAGGGCGGTCAGCCCCAGCATTTT. Translation gives CSVGGQGGQPQHF.

The V and J genes are TRBV6-5 and TRBJ2-7; tentatively, D is TRBD2 (5 bases). Germline CDR1 and CDR2: MNHEY and SVGAGI. With 0 bases removed from V and 3 bases from J, the gap between germline ends came to 12 bases. The CDR3 consists of 15 residues. This chain's CDR3 is CASSYSRADYYEQYF. CDR3 nucleotide sequence: TGTGCCAGCAGTTACTCGAGGGCAGACTACTACGAGCAGTACTTC.

A single count supports this clone. The genes are TRBV5-1 and TRBJ1-5; tentatively, D is TRBD1 (6 bases). Trimming removed 2 bases from V and 5 bases from J, with 11 bases in between. This CDR3 spans 14 amino acids. The germline V gene encodes CDR1 SGHRS and CDR2 YFSETQ. CDR3 region: CASSFQAGDQPQHF. In DNA form, the CDR3 reads TGCGCCAGCAGCTTTCAGGCAGGGGATCAGCCCCAGCATTTT.

In its sample, this clone was seen once. The chain links TRBV14 to TRBJ1-1; 8 bases are a match to TRBD1. Germline V gene data show CDR1 as SGHDN and CDR2 as FVKESK. This CDR3 region has 14 residues. V gave up 4 bases and J gave up 8 bases; unmatched junction bases: 9. CDR3 DNA sequence: TGTGCCAGCAGCCCCCTCCGGACAGGGCCCGAAGCTTTCTTT. This codes for CASSPLRTGPEAFF.

The V and J genes are TRBV13 and TRBJ1-4, with D possibly TRBD1 on 6 matching bases. Germline CDR1 and CDR2: PRHDT and FYEKMQ (reference sequence). CDR3 size: 14 residues. The V end was cut by 2 bases, the J end by 6 bases, with 10 bases between. Written as DNA, the CDR3 is TGTGCCAGCAGCTTACGGACAGCAGATGAAAAACTGTTTTTT. This encodes CASSLRTADEKLFF.

The chain carries TRBV14 and TRBJ1-5; D unresolved. V dropped 5 bases and J dropped 7 bases, with 15 bases sitting between them. This CDR3 comprises 14 residues. Per the germline V gene, CDR1 is SGHDN and CDR2 is FVKESK. This chain's CDR3 is CASSVGGSRQPQHF. The CDR3 DNA sequence: TGTGCCAGCAGCGTGGGTGGGAGTCGCCAGCCCCAGCATTTT.

Only one count was recorded for this clone. The same CDR3 also results from other DNA sequences found in this sample. The chain has TRBV27 and TRBJ1-2; tentative D call: TRBD1 (6 bases). The CDR3 contains 13 residues. Trimming left V 5 bases short and J 3 bases short, with 10 bases between. The V gene's germline CDR1 is MNHEY and CDR2 SMNVEV (reference sequence). This CDR3 is CASSPDRYYGYTF. The CDR3 nucleotides read TGTGCCAGCAGTCCGGACAGATACTATGGCTACACCTTC.